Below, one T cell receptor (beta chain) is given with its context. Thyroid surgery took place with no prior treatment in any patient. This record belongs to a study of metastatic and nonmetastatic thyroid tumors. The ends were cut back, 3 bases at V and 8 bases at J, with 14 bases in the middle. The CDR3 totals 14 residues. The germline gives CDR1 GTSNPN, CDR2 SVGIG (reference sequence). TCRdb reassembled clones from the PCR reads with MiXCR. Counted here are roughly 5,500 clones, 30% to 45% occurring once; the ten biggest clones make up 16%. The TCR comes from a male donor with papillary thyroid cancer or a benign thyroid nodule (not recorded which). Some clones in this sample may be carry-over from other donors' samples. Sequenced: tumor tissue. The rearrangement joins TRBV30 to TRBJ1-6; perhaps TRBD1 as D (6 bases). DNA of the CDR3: TGTGCCTGGAGCCTTGGACAGCCTTATTCACCCCTCCACTTT. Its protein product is CAWSLGQPYSPLHF.